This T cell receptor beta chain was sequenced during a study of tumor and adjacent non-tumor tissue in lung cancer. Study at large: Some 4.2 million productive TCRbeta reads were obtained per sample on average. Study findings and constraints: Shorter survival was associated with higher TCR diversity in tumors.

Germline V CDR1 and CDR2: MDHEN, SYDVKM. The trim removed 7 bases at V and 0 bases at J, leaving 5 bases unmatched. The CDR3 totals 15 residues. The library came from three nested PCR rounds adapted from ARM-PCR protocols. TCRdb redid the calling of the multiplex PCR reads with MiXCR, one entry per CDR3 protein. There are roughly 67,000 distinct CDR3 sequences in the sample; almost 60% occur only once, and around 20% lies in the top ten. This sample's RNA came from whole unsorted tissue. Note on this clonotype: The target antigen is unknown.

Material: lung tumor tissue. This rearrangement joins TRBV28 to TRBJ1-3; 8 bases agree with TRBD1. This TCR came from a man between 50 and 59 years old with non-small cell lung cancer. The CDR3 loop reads CASNPDRGSGNTIYF. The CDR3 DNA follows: TGTGCCAGCAACCCAGACAGGGGCTCTGGAAACACCATATATTTT.